These 17 T cell receptor beta chains share one sample of origin, sequenced in a study of OX40 agonist ivuxolimab in advanced cancers. TCRdb keeps only in-frame clones here, not all; method: immunoSEQ multiplex PCR. The sample lists about 100,000 clones; approximately 90% were seen once. Sample: CD4+ or CD8+ T cells sorted from blood, taken in a trial of the OX40 agonist ivuxolimab. The source of these receptors is an adult with an advanced solid tumor such as melanoma, head and neck, liver or kidney cancer.

The chain combines TRBV6-5 with TRBJ2-5, with a possible D match to TRBD2 (5 bases). CDR3 length: 15 amino acids. The V end lost 1 base, the J end lost 6 bases, and 15 bases lay between the germline ends. The germline V gene has CDR1 MNHEY and CDR2 SVGAGI. The CDR3 sequence is CASSYYLGGEQTQYF. CDR3 coding DNA: TGTGCCAGCAGTTACTATCTCGGAGGCGAGCAGACCCAGTACTTC.

The chain is built from TRBV6-1 and TRBJ2-2, with D maybe TRBD1 (7 bases). V was pared by 11 bases and J by 3 bases, with 16 bases between. The length of the CDR3 is 14 residues. Germline-derived CDR1 and CDR2 are MNHNS and SASEGT. The CDR3 region is CAAGGSSDTGELFF. CDR3 nucleotide sequence: TGTGCCGCAGGGGGGAGTTCTGACACCGGGGAGCTGTTTTTT.

The chain carries TRBV5-8 and TRBJ2-1; no firm D call. This CDR3 is 12 amino acids long. The V end was cut by 2 bases, the J end by 3 bases, with 3 bases between. Germline lookup yields CDR1 SGHTS and CDR2 YDEGEE. The CDR3 reads CASSFSYNEQFF. CDR3 in DNA: TGTGCCAGCAGCTTCAGCTACAATGAGCAGTTCTTC.

The rearrangement joins TRBV30 to TRBJ1-3, with unresolved D. Germline assignment: CDR1 GTSNPN and CDR2 SVGIG (reference sequence). The germline V and J ends were trimmed by 3 bases and 6 bases, with 6 bases remaining between them. The CDR3 spans 11 residues. The CDR3 sequence is CAWSLENTIYF. In nucleotides, the CDR3 is TGTGCCTGGAGCCTGGAAAACACCATATATTTT.

The chain has TRBV11-2 and TRBJ1-2; maybe TRBD1 (6 bases). Germline V gene data show CDR1 as SGHAT and CDR2 as FQNNGV. V was clipped by 3 bases and J by 5 bases, with 7 bases between them. This CDR3 is built from 12 residues. CDR3 sequence reads: CASSFQGYGYTF. Here the CDR3 DNA reads TGTGCCAGCAGCTTCCAGGGGTATGGCTACACCTTC.

The V and J genes are TRBV7-2 and TRBJ1-2; D is ambiguous. V was trimmed by 5 bases and J by 5 bases, leaving 12 bases between them. There are 13 residues in the CDR3. CDR1 SGHTA and CDR2 FQGNSA come from the germline V gene. The CDR3 DNA is TGTGCCAGCAGCACCAGGCGCGCTTATGGCTACACCTTC. It yields the protein CASSTRRAYGYTF.

This clone was seen a few times. Other nucleotide sequences in the sample specify the same CDR3. The genes are TRBV7-3 and TRBJ2-2, with D hard to call. V dropped 5 bases and J dropped 0 bases, with 4 bases sitting between them. There are 13 residues in the CDR3. Germline loops: CDR1 SGHTA, CDR2 FQGTGA. CDR3 DNA: TGTGCCAGCAGCCCCGCGAACACCGGGGAGCTGTTTTTT. Encoded protein: CASSPANTGELFF.

The chain uses TRBV5-1 and TRBJ2-1, with 11 nucleotides matching TRBD1. This CDR3 spans 19 amino acids. The V and J ends lost 3 bases and 1 base, in that order; junction bases with no gene match: 12. Germline V gene sequence: CDR1 SGHRS, CDR2 YFSETQ. The CDR3 region is CASSSTGTGGSRSYNEQFF. The CDR3 nucleotides are TGCGCCAGCAGCTCGACCGGGACAGGGGGGAGCAGGTCCTACAATGAGCAGTTCTTC.

This clone was observed a handful of times. V is TRBV2 and J is TRBJ1-5, with D hard to call. Trimming removed 3 bases at V and 1 base at J, with 4 bases between. Per the germline V gene, CDR1 is SNHLY and CDR2 is FYNNEI. This CDR3 has 13 amino acids. CDR3 nucleotide sequence: TGTGCCAGCAGTGACCAGAGCAATCAGCCCCAGCATTTT. Protein product: CASSDQSNQPQHF.

The chain employs TRBV19 and TRBJ2-7, with 9 bases matching TRBD2. This CDR3 comprises 15 residues. Germline V gene data show CDR1 as LNHDA and CDR2 as SQIVND (reference sequence). V dropped 3 bases and J dropped 2; count of bases not matched to a gene: 5. This CDR3 reads CASSISSGATYEQYF. The CDR3 nucleotides read TGTGCCAGTAGTATTTCTAGCGGGGCAACCTACGAGCAGTACTTC.

The CDR3 loop is CASSLRGWYNEQFF. Written as DNA, the CDR3 is TGTGCCAGTAGTCTCAGGGGATGGTACAATGAGCAGTTCTTC. V is TRBV19 and J is TRBJ2-1, with D maybe TRBD1 (6 bases). V lost 5 bases, J lost 4 bases, and 12 bases lay in between. Germline V gene lookup returns CDR1 LNHDA and CDR2 SQIVND (reference sequence). The CDR3 extends over 14 amino acids.

This clone was recorded once. This rearrangement joins TRBV4-2 to TRBJ1-3; possible D gene TRBD1, 5 bases. This CDR3 contains 13 residues. CDR1 and CDR2 (germline): LGHNA, YNFKEQ. The germline V and J ends were trimmed by 1 base and 4 bases, with 5 bases remaining between them. CDR3 in amino acids: CASSQGQGNTIYF. As DNA, the CDR3 is TGTGCCAGCAGCCAAGGACAGGGAAACACCATATATTTT.

This clone showed up just once. The rearrangement links TRBV5-6 to TRBJ2-4; TRBD2 matches at 12 bases. The germline gives CDR1 SGHDT, CDR2 YYEEEE. The CDR3 loop spans 19 amino acids. Trimming took 4 bases from V and 7 from J; bases not matched to a gene: 18. The CDR3 bases are TGTGCCAGCAGCCGATTTTCAGGGGACGGACTAGCGGGGAGGAACATTCAGTACTTC. Protein: CASSRFSGDGLAGRNIQYF.

The sample holds one count of this clone. V is TRBV6-6 and J is TRBJ1-2; TRBD1 matches at 7 bases. The CDR3 sequence is 15 residues long. Germline V gives CDR1 MNHNY, CDR2 SVGAGI (reference sequence). V dropped 6 bases and J dropped 0; count of bases not matched to a gene: 7. The CDR3 DNA sequence: TGTGCCAGCAGGACACGACAGGGTCCTAACTATGGCTACACCTTC. Amino acid sequence: CASRTRQGPNYGYTF.

This sequence joins TRBV11-2 and TRBJ2-7; 8 bases are shared with TRBD2. The CDR3 spans 13 residues. The germline V gene encodes CDR1 SGHAT and CDR2 FQNNGV. The V and J ends lost 5 bases and 7 bases, in that order; junction bases with no gene match: 7. This chain's CDR3 is CASSPPGGVEQYF. The CDR3 DNA is TGTGCCAGCAGCCCTCCCGGGGGGGTTGAGCAGTACTTC. The variable domain in full, completed from reference TRBV11-2 and TRBJ2-7, reads EAGVAQSPRYKIIEKRQSVAFWCNPISGHATLYWYQQILGQGPKLLIQFQNNGVVDDSQLPKDRFSAERLKGVDSTLKIQPAKLEDSAVYLCASSPPGGVEQYFGPGTRLTVT.

V is TRBV27 and J is TRBJ2-5, with D possibly matching TRBD1 (5 bases). V shed 3 bases and J shed 5 bases, with 10 bases lying between them. The germline V gene encodes CDR1 MNHEY and CDR2 SMNVEV (reference sequence). This CDR3 region has 13 residues. CDR3 DNA: TGTGCCAGCAGTTTCACAGGAGAGGAGACCCAGTACTTC. This encodes CASSFTGEETQYF.

The rearrangement joins TRBV6-5 to TRBJ2-7; no clear D gene. CDR1 and CDR2 (germline): MNHEY, SVGAGI. The length of the CDR3 is 14 residues. Trimming shortened V by 0 bases and J by 2 bases, and 8 bases separated the two germline ends. For the CDR3, the DNA is TGTGCCAGCAGTTACTCGAGTCAGCCCTACGAGCAGTACTTC. Translating it yields CASSYSSQPYEQYF.